A single T cell receptor beta chain is shown here with its context. What it binds is not known. The treatment denotes: oral pan-JAK inhibitor, 5-10 mg twice daily. The source of the sample is a study of CD8+ T cells in alopecia areata. Study conclusions and caveats: Tofacitinib significantly decreased scalp clonality and expanded CD8+ clones among top 100.

Extracted from the samples, RNA was reverse transcribed into cDNA to serve as the sequencing template. TCRdb keeps only in-frame clones here, not all; method: immunoSEQ multiplex PCR. Of about 87,000 clones in the sample, about two thirds are singletons; the top ten hold approximately 15%. The TCR was taken from a human donor with alopecia areata. The sequencing here drew on CD8+ T cells sorted from blood, taken around week 46, from a patient treated with tofacitinib.

The CDR3 is CASSYSSNQPQHF. The CDR3 region has the DNA TGTGCCAGCAGTTACTCGAGCAATCAGCCCCAGCATTTT. V gene TRBV6-5 combines with J gene TRBJ1-5; the D is unclear. The CDR3 spans 13 residues. Trimming took off 0 bases at V and 1 base at J, with 1 base between the two ends. Germline V lookup: CDR1 MNHEY, CDR2 SVGAGI.